The T cell receptor beta chain under discussion was sequenced for a study of shared clonotypes between healthy human individuals (dated by TCRdb to the early 2020s). About the investigation overall: A few men and a couple of women, aged 18 to 49 years, made up the cohort. For each donor, CD4 naive and CD4 memory were each given three plates, CD8 naive was given two plates, and CD8 memory was given one plate. Blood TCR repertoires of 5 or 6 healthy adults were deeply sequenced to estimate repertoire size and the extent of clonotype sharing between individuals. To increase sequencing depth and limit assay-specific biases, different laboratories used diverse techniques to prepare libraries and sequence TCR repertoires. Per donor, leukapheresis produced somewhere between about 0.94 and 10 billion PBMCs. Paper-wide results and their limitations: Higher generation probabilities were observed for clonotypes shared by all four sorted-subset donors than for non-shared clonotypes. Rarefaction of sorted-subset datasets indicated incomplete sequencing despite the large sequencing depth. The genetic and exposure-history diversity represented was limited by the small number of donors. Sampling was restricted to blood, and TCR repertoires in tissue are likely to differ from TCR repertoires in blood. Sharing across several donors was observed for approximately 5% of naive CD4, over 3% of naive CD8, over 2% of memory CD4, and less than 0.45% of memory CD8 clonotypes. Pairwise subsampling led to the expectation that sequencing depth would affect the degree of clonotype sharing among donors. Larger estimated clonotype richness was generally found for naive subsets than for memory subsets.

Using the deep immunoSEQ assay, multiplex PCR amplified TCR CDR3 regions from genomic DNA. Extracted genomic DNA from each cell subset was spread evenly across all wells of several immunoSEQ 96-well plates, with each plate serving as a replicate. For sorted subsets, each replicate PCR was loaded with about 0.2 ug genomic DNA, equivalent to 30,000 or so T cell genomes. Purified libraries were quantified with a Qubit 3.0 fluorometer, sized on a Bioanalyzer 2100, and re-quantified with the KAPA Library Quantification kit. Every immunoSEQ 96-well plate was sequenced on a separate single-read 150-cycle Illumina NextSeq 550 flow cell. The original methods were these. The immunoSEQ output contained only junctional sequences without quality scores, so filtering could not match that applied to full-length reads. To assign V/J genes and CDR3, sequences were annotated against IMGT germline references using PyIR, a Python wrapper for IgBLAST v1.9. Reads with weak V/J assignments (E-value above 1e-6), missing CDR3, stop codons, out-of-frame junctions, or ambiguous translated residues were removed. A V3J clonotype was defined by an identical inferred V gene, J gene, and CDR3 amino acid sequence. The percentage overlap between two repertoires was calculated by dividing the number of shared unique clonotypes by the size of the smaller repertoire. Repertoire richness was assessed with RTK rarefaction, the Chao1 estimator, and Recon v2.1 estimates of unobserved clonotypes. For all TCRbeta clonotypes obtained by the gDNA method from a few donors, generation probabilities were computed with OLGA. TCRdb took over this immuneACCESS table, retaining in-frame rearrangements with V and J assigned. Such tables are incomplete; in checked studies, under half of the missing clones stem from an unresolved V gene, and the remainder is unexplained. Clonal size and the V and J genes are those of that table, whereas D and trimming came from the DNA. This sample comprises roughly 890,000 clones, approximately 92% of them detected only once. In total, the top ten clones hold approximately 25% of the sample.

CD8 naive samples were CD45RO-negative cells positively selected for CCR7, giving a CD45RA+CCR7+ population that excluded TemRA cells. Healthy HIV-negative adults with no recently reported acute infections or vaccinations were included as donors. Only Caucasian adults living in Nashville, Tennessee, USA were represented among the donors. Blood was obtained by leukapheresis, after which PBMCs were separated by Ficoll-Histopaque density gradient centrifugation and cryopreserved in liquid nitrogen vapor phase. Analytical flow cytometry was used to check the purity and quantity of each magnetically sorted T cell population. Each sorted fraction had its genomic DNA isolated and then quantified by UV absorbance on a Nanodrop 2000c. The germline V gene (reference sequence) provides CDR1 MNHEY and CDR2 SMNVEV. There are 14 amino acids in the CDR3, from cysteine to phenylalanine inclusive. Only the CDR3 DNA stays, 42 bases, in frame from base 1. Between the V and J ends, shortened by 5 bases and 0 bases respectively, the junction contains 10 bases.

Turning to this clone: What antigen it recognizes has not been identified. Per-base qualities were not stored, and no clone one base away is much larger.

The specimen was naive CD8+ T cells sorted from blood. The cell subset or site label for this specimen denotes: CD45RA+CCR7+. The sequence links TRBV27 to TRBJ1-1; confidence is insufficient to name the D gene. This clonotype was sampled from a man under 40 in good health. The CDR3 protein is CASSLGRMNTEAFF. The DNA sequence reads TGTGCCAGCAGTCTAGGACGGATGAACACTGAAGCTTTCTTT.